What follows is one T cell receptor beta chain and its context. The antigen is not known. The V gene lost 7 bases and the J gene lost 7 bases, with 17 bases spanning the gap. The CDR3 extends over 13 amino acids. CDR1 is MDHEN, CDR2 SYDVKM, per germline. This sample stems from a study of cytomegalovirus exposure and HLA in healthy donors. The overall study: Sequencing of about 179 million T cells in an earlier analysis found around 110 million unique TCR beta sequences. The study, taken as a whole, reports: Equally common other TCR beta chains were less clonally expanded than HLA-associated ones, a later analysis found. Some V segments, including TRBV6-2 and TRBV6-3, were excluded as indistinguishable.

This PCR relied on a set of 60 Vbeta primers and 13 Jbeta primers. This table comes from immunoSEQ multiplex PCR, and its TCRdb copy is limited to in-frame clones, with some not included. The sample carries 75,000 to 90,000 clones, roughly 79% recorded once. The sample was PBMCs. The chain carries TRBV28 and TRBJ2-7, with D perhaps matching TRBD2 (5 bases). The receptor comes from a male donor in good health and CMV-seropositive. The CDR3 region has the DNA TGTGCCAGCACGGACTCTCAAGTGTGGGAGCAGTACTTC. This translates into CASTDSQVWEQYF.